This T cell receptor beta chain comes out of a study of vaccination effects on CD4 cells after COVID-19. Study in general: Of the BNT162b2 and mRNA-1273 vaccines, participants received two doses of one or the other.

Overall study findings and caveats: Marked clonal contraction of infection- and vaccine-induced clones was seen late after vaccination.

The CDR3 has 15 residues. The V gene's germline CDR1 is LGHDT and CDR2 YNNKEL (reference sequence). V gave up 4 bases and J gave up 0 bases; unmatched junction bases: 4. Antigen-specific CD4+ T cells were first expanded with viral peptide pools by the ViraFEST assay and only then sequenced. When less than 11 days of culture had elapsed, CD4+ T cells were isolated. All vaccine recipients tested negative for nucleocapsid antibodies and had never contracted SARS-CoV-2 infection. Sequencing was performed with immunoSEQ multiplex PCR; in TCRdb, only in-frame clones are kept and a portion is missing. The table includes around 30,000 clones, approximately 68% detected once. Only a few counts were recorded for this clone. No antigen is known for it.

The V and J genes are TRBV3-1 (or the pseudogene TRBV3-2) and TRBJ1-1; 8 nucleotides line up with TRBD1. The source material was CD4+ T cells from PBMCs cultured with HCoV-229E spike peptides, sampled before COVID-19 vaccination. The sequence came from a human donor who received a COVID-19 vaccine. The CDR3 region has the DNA TGTGCCAGCAGCCCTCAGGGGGCCGTGAACACTGAAGCTTTCTTT. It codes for CASSPQGAVNTEAFF.